This is a list of T cell receptor beta chains from one sample in a study of CD8 T cells in ankylosing spondylitis. Each CDR3 protein gets one entry after TCRdb re-called the 5' RACE reads with MiXCR. This table holds roughly 450,000 distinct CDR3 sequences, roughly 26% found once. The sequencing sample was made of blood, either unsorted or a sorted T cell fraction (not recorded which). These receptors came from a male donor with ankylosing spondylitis. CDR3s leave out the opening cysteine and the closing phenylalanine or tryptophan. D genes are given only for firm matches.

j_gene,v_gene,d_gene,CDR3aa
TRBJ2-2,TRBV27,TRBD2,ASSPRGGRALVGELF
TRBJ2-7,TRBV10-3,TRBD1,AITTDRGRGEQY
TRBJ2-1,TRBV11-2,NA,ASSPWAGNNEQF
TRBJ1-4,TRBV5-1,TRBD1,ASSLEGTGIFATNEKLF
TRBJ2-7,TRBV7-2,NA,ASSSTVTYEQY
TRBJ2-1,TRBV7-8,TRBD2,ASSSIEVAGVDNEQF
TRBJ2-2,TRBV7-7,NA,ASSPSTLGELF
TRBJ1-5,TRBV30,NA,AWRVGGNQPQH
TRBJ2-1,TRBV29-1,NA,SVDAGLPYNEQF
TRBJ1-1,TRBV5-1,TRBD1,ASSRGTGEMNTEAF
TRBJ2-2,TRBV7-8,TRBD1,ASSLRNRGSVGELF
TRBJ1-6,TRBV20-1,TRBD1,SARSIRDRDNSPLH
TRBJ1-2,TRBV19,NA,ASSIFRPNYGYT
TRBJ2-5,TRBV16,TRBD2,ASNHRTSRETQY
TRBJ2-1,TRBV20-1,NA,SAFGGNYNEQF
TRBJ1-1,TRBV3-1,NA,ASSQTENVEVF
TRBJ1-4,TRBV6-6,NA,ATTTGDEKLF
TRBJ2-5,TRBV6-2/TRBV6-3,NA,ASSSAKTQY
TRBJ1-3,TRBV5-5,NA,ASSAIPDTPGNTIY
TRBJ2-5,TRBV5-6,NA,ASSSPRSWETQY
TRBJ2-7,TRBV7-9,TRBD1,ASSLERGQAYEQY
TRBJ2-3,TRBV5-1,TRBD2,ASSLEGGRIPSGSSSDTQY
TRBJ2-2,TRBV20-1,NA,SVGRPNTGELF
TRBJ2-7,TRBV12-3/TRBV12-4,NA,ASSYRVYEQY
TRBJ2-1,TRBV11-2,NA,ASSSHSSSYNEQF
TRBJ2-1,TRBV5-1,TRBD2,ASSGGTSGYNEQF
TRBJ2-2,TRBV7-7,TRBD2,ASRPGLRNTGELF
TRBJ1-2,TRBV4-1,NA,ASSQFLGGSNYGYT
TRBJ1-1,TRBV6-1,NA,ASSEGIGYTEAF
TRBJ2-6,TRBV6-1,TRBD1,ASSDDRGPSSGANVLT
TRBJ2-1,TRBV2,TRBD2,ASISGTTSYNEQF
TRBJ2-1,TRBV25-1,TRBD1,ASSDRMTGTGQF
TRBJ1-1,TRBV15,NA,ATSRAFGQLGDTEAF
TRBJ1-4,TRBV5-6,NA,ASSFGSRREKLF
TRBJ2-7,TRBV5-1,TRBD2,ASSLRVAGPYEQY
TRBJ1-5,TRBV29-1,NA,SAGTDPNQPQH
TRBJ2-2,TRBV7-9,NA,ASLRGGAGELF
TRBJ2-7,TRBV7-6,NA,ASSSQRYEQY
TRBJ2-1,TRBV3-1,NA,ASSQDSRGNEQF
TRBJ2-2,TRBV14,TRBD2,ASSPTNPSGANTGELF